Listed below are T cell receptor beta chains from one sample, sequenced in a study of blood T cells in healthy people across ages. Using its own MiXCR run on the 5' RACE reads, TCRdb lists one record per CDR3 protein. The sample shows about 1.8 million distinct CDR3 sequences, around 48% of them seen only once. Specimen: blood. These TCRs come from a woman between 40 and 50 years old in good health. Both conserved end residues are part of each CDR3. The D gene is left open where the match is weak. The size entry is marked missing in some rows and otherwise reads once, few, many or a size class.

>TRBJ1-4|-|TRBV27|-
TGTGCCAGCAGCCACGGGCAGCAACTGTTTTTT
CASSHGQQLFF
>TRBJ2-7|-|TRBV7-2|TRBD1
TGTGCCAGCAACCCAAAGGGGGCAGGAGAGCAGTACTTC
CASNPKGAGEQYF
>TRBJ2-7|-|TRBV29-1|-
TGCAGCGTAATCCCGGGGTGGGCCGCCTACGAGCAGTACTTC
CSVIPGWAAYEQYF
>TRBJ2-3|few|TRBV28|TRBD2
TGTGCCAGCAGTCTTACGGGACTAGCGGGGCTCACAGATACGCAGTATTTT
CASSLTGLAGLTDTQYF
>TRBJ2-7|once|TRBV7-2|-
TGTGCCACACTGGTCGACAAGGATGACGAGCAGTACTTC
CATLVDKDDEQYF
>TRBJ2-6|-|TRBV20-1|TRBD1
TGCAGTGCTAGAATCGGGACAGGGGGGGTAGGGGCCAACGTCCTGACTTTC
CSARIGTGGVGANVLTF
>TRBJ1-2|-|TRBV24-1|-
TGTGCCACCAGTGATTTCCATCGAGCCCGGGCCTATGGCTACACCTTC
CATSDFHRARAYGYTF
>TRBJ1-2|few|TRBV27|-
TGTGCCAGCAGTGACCGGACGGGGAAGTACTGTGGCTACACCTTC
CASSDRTGKYCGYTF
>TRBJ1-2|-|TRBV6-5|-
TGTGCCAGCAGTTACTCGACCGCTAACTATGGCTACACCTTC
CASSYSTANYGYTF
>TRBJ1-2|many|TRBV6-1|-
TGTGCCAGCAGCGAGGCAGGCGGCTACACCTTC
CASSEAGGYTF
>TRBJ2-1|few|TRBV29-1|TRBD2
TGCAGCGTTGAAGGCGTCGGGGGGAACTCCTACAATGAGCAGTTCTTC
CSVEGVGGNSYNEQFF
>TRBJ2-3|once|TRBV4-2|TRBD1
TGTGCCAGCAGCCCTACCGGGACAGGGGCCCCAGATACGCAGTATTTT
CASSPTGTGAPDTQYF
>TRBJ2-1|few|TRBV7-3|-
TGTGCCAGCAGCTTAAGCAGCCACAATGAGCAGTTCTTC
CASSLSSHNEQFF
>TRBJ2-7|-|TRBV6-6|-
TGTGCCAGCAGTTCTTCCCCGGACGTTCAGTACTTC
CASSSSPDVQYF
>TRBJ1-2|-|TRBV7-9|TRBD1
TGTGCCAGCAGTCCAAACCAGGACAGGGGGCCTGGCTACACCTTC
CASSPNQDRGPGYTF
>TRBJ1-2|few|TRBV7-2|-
TGTGCCAGCAGCCGGGGACGTCAGGCCGCAGGCTACACCTTC
CASSRGRQAAGYTF
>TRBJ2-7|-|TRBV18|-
TGTGCCAGCTCACTCCAGGTGGACGAGCAGTACTTC
CASSLQVDEQYF
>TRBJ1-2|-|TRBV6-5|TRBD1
TGTGCCAGCAGGACAGGGGTTCGTGGTGGCTACACCTTC
CASRTGVRGGYTF
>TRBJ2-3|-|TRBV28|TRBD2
TGTGCCAGCGCTAATTGGGGACTAGCGGGGGGAGATACGCAGTATTTT
CASANWGLAGGDTQYF
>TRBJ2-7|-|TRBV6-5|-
TGTGCCAGCAGCCCCAACCTCTCCTACGAGCAGTACTTC
CASSPNLSYEQYF
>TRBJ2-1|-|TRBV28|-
TGTGCCAGCAGCCTAAGGACTTTAAGCAATGAGCAGTTCTTC
CASSLRTLSNEQFF
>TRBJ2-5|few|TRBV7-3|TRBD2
TGTGCCAGCAGCTCCCCACGGCGGGGGAAGGGAGAGACCCAGTACTTC
CASSSPRRGKGETQYF
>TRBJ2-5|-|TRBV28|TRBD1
TGTGCCAGCAGTCTCACCGAACCCGGTCAGGGGGAAGAGACCCAGTACTTC
CASSLTEPGQGEETQYF
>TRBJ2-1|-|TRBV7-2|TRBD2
TGTGCCAGCAGCCTCTGGACGCCGGGACTAGCCTACAATGAGCAGTTCTTC
CASSLWTPGLAYNEQFF
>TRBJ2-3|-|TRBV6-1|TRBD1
TGTGCCAGCCTCGGAAGGACAGGGGTCACAGATACGCAGTATTTT
CASLGRTGVTDTQYF
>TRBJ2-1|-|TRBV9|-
TGTGCCAGCAGCGTAGGGCTATGGCCAACCATCTACAATGAGCAGTTCTTC
CASSVGLWPTIYNEQFF
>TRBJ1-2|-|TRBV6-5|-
TGTGCCAGCAGTTATGGGGTGCAAAACTATGGCTACACCTTC
CASSYGVQNYGYTF
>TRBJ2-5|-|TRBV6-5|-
TGTGCCAGCAGTTACACCTCGGGGACCCAAGAGACCCAGTACTTC
CASSYTSGTQETQYF
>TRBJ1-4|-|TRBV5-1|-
TGCGCCAGCAGCTTGGAAGGGGGACTCGGTAATGAAAAACTGTTTTTT
CASSLEGGLGNEKLFF
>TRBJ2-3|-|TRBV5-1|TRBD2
TGCGCCAGCAGCTTGCTTGCTAGCGGGGCTACAGATACGCAGTATTTT
CASSLLASGATDTQYF
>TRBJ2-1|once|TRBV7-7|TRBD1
TGTGCTAGCAGCTTAGCGCCTCCAGGGGGCGGGGACAATGAGCAGTTCTTC
CASSLAPPGGGDNEQFF
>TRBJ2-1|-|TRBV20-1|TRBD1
TGCAGTCATGGGGGCAGGGGGCTTAATGAGCAGTTCTTC
CSHGGRGLNEQFF
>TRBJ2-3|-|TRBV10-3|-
TGTGCCATCAGTGACCCAGGGGAGGGCACAGATACGCAGTATTTT
CAISDPGEGTDTQYF
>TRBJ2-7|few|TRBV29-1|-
TGCAGCGTCACCTGGTCGGGGTACTACGAGCAGTACTTC
CSVTWSGYYEQYF
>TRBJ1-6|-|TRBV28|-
TGTGCCAGCAATCAACTAGGGGTGGATCCGAATTCACCCCTCCACTTT
CASNQLGVDPNSPLHF
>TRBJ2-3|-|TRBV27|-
TGTGCCAGCAGTTTAAATTACCTGGGGAGCACAGATACGCAGTATTTT
CASSLNYLGSTDTQYF
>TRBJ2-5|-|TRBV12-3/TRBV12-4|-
TGTGCCAGCAGCCCGAGGACCGGGGGCGGGTTACAGACCCAGTACTTC
CASSPRTGGGLQTQYF
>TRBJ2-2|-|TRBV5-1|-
TGCGCCAGCAGCTTGGACAAGGGCGGAGGCGGGGAGCTGTTTTTT
CASSLDKGGGGELFF
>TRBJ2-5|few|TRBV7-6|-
TGTGCCAGCAGCTCCGTTGGGCAGCTCGGTCCCCAAGAGACCCAGTACTTC
CASSSVGQLGPQETQYF
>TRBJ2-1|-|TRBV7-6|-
TGTGCCAGCGCGGTGTACAATGAGCAGTTCTTC
CASAVYNEQFF
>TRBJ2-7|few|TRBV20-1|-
TGCAGTGCACCCGGGACATCCAACGAGCAGTACTTC
CSAPGTSNEQYF
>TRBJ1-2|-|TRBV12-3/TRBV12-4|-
TGTGCCAGCAGTTTAATGGGGGTGGACGACTATGGCTACACCTTC
CASSLMGVDDYGYTF
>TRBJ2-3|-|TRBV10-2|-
TGCGCCCGCAGTGACGTCCAGCGGAGGAACACAGATACGCAGTATTTT
CARSDVQRRNTDTQYF
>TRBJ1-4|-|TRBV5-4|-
TGTGCCAGCAGCCGCGAGGGACCTAATGAAAAACTGTTTTTT
CASSREGPNEKLFF
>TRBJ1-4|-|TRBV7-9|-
TGTGCCAGCAGCGCCGGACGGGGGGGTAATGAAAAACTGTTTTTT
CASSAGRGGNEKLFF
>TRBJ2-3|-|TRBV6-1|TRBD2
TGTGCCAGCGTAGGCCTAGCGGTCAACACAGATACGCAGTATTTT
CASVGLAVNTDTQYF
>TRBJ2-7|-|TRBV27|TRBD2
TGTGCCAGCAGTTTTCGGGGGGACCCCAGACTAAACGAGCAGTACTTC
CASSFRGDPRLNEQYF
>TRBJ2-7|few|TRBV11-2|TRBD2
TGTGCCAGCAGACAGCGGGGTAGCTCCTACGAGCAGTACTTC
CASRQRGSSYEQYF